Below, 23 T cell receptor beta chains from the same sample are listed, as sequenced in a study of graft-versus-host responses after intestinal transplantation. For these TCRs, the target antigens are not known. Here immunoSEQ multiplex PCR was the method, and the copy in TCRdb shows in-frame clones only, minus some. This sample has 100,000 or so clones; 90% to 95% occur once, and the top ten carry less than 1.5%. The sequencing used unstimulated CD8+ T cells sorted from spleen or lymph node cells, collected before transplant. These receptors were taken from a human donor who was the organ donor for an intestinal transplant.

The gene calls are TRBV11-2 and TRBJ2-2, with 8 positions matching TRBD2. The CDR3 spans 17 residues. The V gene end was trimmed by 1 base and the J gene end by 8 bases; junction bases not matched to a gene: 12. The germline CDR1 and CDR2 sequences are SGHAT and FQNNGV. DNA of the CDR3: TGTGCCAGCAGCTTAGGAGGCTCAGCGGGAGTGGCGGGGGAGCTGTTTTTT. Amino acids: CASSLGGSAGVAGELFF.

This chain joins TRBV13 and TRBJ1-2, with 8 bases fitting TRBD1. The ends lost 5 bases at V and 7 bases at J; junction bases unmatched: 18. The CDR3 covers 17 residues. From germline, CDR1 is PRHDT and CDR2 FYEKMQ (reference sequence). The CDR3 protein is CASSTSPLIDRGCGYTF. The CDR3 coding sequence is TGTGCCAGCAGCACCAGCCCTCTAATCGACAGGGGCTGTGGCTACACCTTC.

The chain has TRBV7-8 and TRBJ1-2; 8 nucleotides agree with TRBD1. This CDR3 is 18 amino acids long. Per germline, CDR1 SGHVS and CDR2 FQNEAQ. Trimming at V came to 5 bases and at J to 5 bases, leaving 19 bases not matched to a gene. DNA for the CDR3: TGTGCCAGCAGCCAAGGTGTCCCGTCCGGGACAGGCTTATATGGCTACACCTTC. Its protein is CASSQGVPSGTGLYGYTF.

J is TRBJ1-6 and V is TRBV5-8, with 10 nucleotides matching TRBD1. V shed 4 bases and J 7 bases; nucleotides not matched to a gene: 8. CDR1 and CDR2 from the germline V gene are SGHTS and YDEGEE. This CDR3 has 16 amino acids. The CDR3 DNA reads as TGTGCCAGCAGCCCAGGACAGGGGGTAGTGAATTCACCCCTCCACTTT. It encodes CASSPGQGVVNSPLHF.

Worth noting for this clone: Other DNA sequences in this specimen translate into the identical CDR3. The chain couples TRBV9 to TRBJ1-1; no clear D. Germline lookup yields CDR1 SGDLS and CDR2 YYNGEE. Between the trimmed V and J ends, which lost 4 bases and 5 bases, there was a span of 12 bases. This CDR3 region has 13 residues. The DNA for the CDR3 is TGTGCCAGCAGCCTCGGAGGGTCGACTGAAGCTTTCTTT. Amino acid sequence: CASSLGGSTEAFF.

This chain uses TRBV19 with TRBJ2-5; D might be TRBD1 (6 bases). CDR1 is LNHDA, CDR2 SQIVND, per germline (reference sequence). The CDR3 consists of 15 residues. V lost 2 bases and J lost 2, with 12 bases in between. CDR3 coding DNA: TGTGCCAGTAGTATATACAGGGCACCGCAAGAGACCCAGTACTTC. Translated: CASSIYRAPQETQYF. The whole variable domain, remainder taken from reference TRBV19 and TRBJ2-5, is DGGITQSPKYLFRKEGQNVTLSCEQNLNHDAMYWYRQDPGQGLRLIYYSQIVNDFQKGDIAEGYSVSREKKESFPLTVTSAQKNPTAFYLCASSIYRAPQETQYFGPGTRLLVL.

The rearrangement joins TRBV9 to TRBJ1-1, with TRBD1 matching over 9 bases. V lost 0 bases to trimming and J lost 0 bases; unmatched junction nucleotides: 6. The CDR3 totals 17 residues. Germline V gives CDR1 SGDLS, CDR2 YYNGEE. The CDR3 reads CASSVEGTGNLNTEAFF. The CDR3 DNA reads as TGTGCCAGCAGCGTAGAGGGGACAGGGAATTTGAACACTGAAGCTTTCTTT.

J is TRBJ2-7 and V is TRBV9; 7 nucleotides match TRBD2. Trimming cost V 0 bases and J 3 bases; bases outside gene matches: 6. The germline V gene has CDR1 SGDLS and CDR2 YYNGEE. This CDR3 has 15 amino acids. The CDR3 DNA is TGTGCCAGCAGCGTAGGGGCTAGCGGATACTACGAGCAGTACTTC. Encoded protein: CASSVGASGYYEQYF.

The CDR3 region is CASSVGSAGELFF. The CDR3 bases are TGTGCCAGCAGCGTAGGGAGTGCCGGGGAGCTGTTTTTT. The chain has TRBV9 and TRBJ2-2, with D uncertain. V was trimmed by 0 bases and J by 6 bases, leaving 6 bases between them. Germline V CDR1 and CDR2: SGDLS, YYNGEE. The CDR3 runs to 13 residues.

This chain uses TRBV19 with TRBJ1-5; TRBD1 matches at 9 bases. CDR1 LNHDA and CDR2 SQIVND come from the germline V gene (reference sequence). This CDR3 is built from 13 residues. The V and J ends lost 8 bases and 11 bases, in that order; junction bases with no gene match: 10. CDR3 protein: CASSLIGTGTQHF. The CDR3 coding sequence is TGTGCCAGTTCCCTGATCGGGACAGGGACCCAGCATTTT.

This clone was counted once. This chain uses TRBV19 with TRBJ1-5, with 7 bases aligning to TRBD1. V shed 7 bases, J shed 4 bases, and the junction held 7 bases outside the gene matches. The CDR3 has 14 residues. The germline gives CDR1 LNHDA, CDR2 SQIVND (reference sequence). For the CDR3, the DNA is TGTGCCAGTAAACCGGGACAGCCGAATCAGCCCCAGCATTTT. Translated: CASKPGQPNQPQHF.

The rearrangement uses TRBV5-1 and TRBJ1-1; possibly TRBD1 for D (5 bases). V was shortened by 0 bases and J by 4 bases, with 10 bases between the two germline ends. CDR1 is SGHRS and CDR2 is YFSETQ in the germline V gene. This CDR3 is built from 14 residues. CDR3 loop: CASSLGGGGTEAFF. DNA for the CDR3: TGCGCCAGCAGCTTGGGCGGCGGGGGCACTGAAGCTTTCTTT.

The genes are TRBV11-2 and TRBJ2-1; the match to TRBD2 covers 9 bases. The CDR3 length is 15 residues. CDR1 is SGHAT, CDR2 FQNNGV, per germline. After removal of 2 bases from V and 8 bases from J, the junction contained 7 bases not matched to a gene. The CDR3 reads CASSLPAGGTDEQFF. The CDR3 coding sequence is TGTGCCAGCAGCTTACCAGCGGGAGGAACTGATGAGCAGTTCTTC. Complete variable domain (other parts from reference TRBV11-2 and TRBJ2-1): EAGVAQSPRYKIIEKRQSVAFWCNPISGHATLYWYQQILGQGPKLLIQFQNNGVVDDSQLPKDRFSAERLKGVDSTLKIQPAKLEDSAVYLCASSLPAGGTDEQFFGPGTRLTVL.

The J gene is TRBJ1-5, the V gene TRBV19; 10 bases line up with TRBD1. With 7 bases clipped from V and 7 bases from J, the junction kept 10 bases outside the gene matches. The CDR3 has 15 residues. Germline CDR1 reads LNHDA; CDR2 reads SQIVND (reference sequence). The CDR3 coding sequence is TGTGCCAGTAAACCGACAGGGGGCGGTTGGCAGCCCCAGCATTTT. Protein product: CASKPTGGGWQPQHF.

The chain combines TRBV6-1 with TRBJ2-5, with TRBD2 identical over 7 bases. CDR3 length: 13 residues. V gave up 7 bases and J gave up 5 bases; unmatched junction bases: 7. The germline CDR1 and CDR2 sequences are MNHNS and SASEGT. CDR3 nucleotides: TGTGCCAGCACTGGACTAGAGGGGGAGACCCAGTACTTC. Its protein is CASTGLEGETQYF.

The chain combines TRBV19 with TRBJ1-5, with D unresolved. The ends were cut back, 5 bases at V and 3 bases at J, with 8 bases in the middle. Per germline, CDR1 LNHDA and CDR2 SQIVND (reference sequence). This CDR3 has 13 residues. CDR3 amino acids: CASSFGFNQPQHF. In DNA, the CDR3 is TGTGCCAGTAGTTTCGGTTTCAATCAGCCCCAGCATTTT. Full variable domain (rest looked up from reference TRBV19 and TRBJ1-5): DGGITQSPKYLFRKEGQNVTLSCEQNLNHDAMYWYRQDPGQGLRLIYYSQIVNDFQKGDIAEGYSVSREKKESFPLTVTSAQKNPTAFYLCASSFGFNQPQHFGDGTRLSIL.

The V and J genes are TRBV15 and TRBJ2-7; the D gene is possibly TRBD2 (8 bases). In germline, CDR1 is LNHNV, CDR2 YYDKDF (reference sequence). V dropped 1 base and J dropped 6 bases, with 13 bases sitting between them. The CDR3 is made up of 14 amino acids. CDR3 sequence: CATSRGDSGGEQYF. The CDR3, as DNA: TGTGCCACCAGCAGAGGGGACAGCGGGGGCGAGCAGTACTTC.

This chain uses TRBV6-5 with TRBJ1-1; D is undetermined. V lost 7 bases and J lost 1, with 10 bases in between. CDR1 and CDR2 (germline): MNHEY, SVGAGI. This CDR3 has 13 residues. The CDR3 DNA follows: TGTGCCAGCAAGGTTGGAGGGAACACTGAAGCTTTCTTT. Amino acid sequence: CASKVGGNTEAFF.

The rearrangement links TRBV2 to TRBJ1-2; maybe TRBD1 (6 bases). Germline values: CDR1 SNHLY, CDR2 FYNNEI. Between the trimmed V and J ends, which lost 6 bases and 6 bases, there was a span of 17 bases. The CDR3 contains 14 residues. The CDR3 DNA sequence: TGTGCCAGCAGCGCGCTACAGGGTATGGATGGCTACACCTTC. Translating gives CASSALQGMDGYTF.

The chain joins TRBV4-2 to TRBJ2-7, with 8 bases lining up with TRBD1. This CDR3 spans 14 amino acids. Germline V gene lookup returns CDR1 LGHNA and CDR2 YNFKEQ. With V trimmed by 3 bases and J by 2 bases, 3 bases remained unmatched. CDR3 in amino acids: CASSQGTGPYEQYF. The DNA for the CDR3 is TGTGCCAGCAGCCAGGGGACAGGTCCCTACGAGCAGTACTTC.

The chain combines TRBV6-5 with TRBJ1-1; 8 bases are shared with TRBD1. This CDR3 spans 15 amino acids. With 4 bases clipped from V and 0 bases from J, the junction kept 4 bases outside the gene matches. Per germline, CDR1 MNHEY and CDR2 SVGAGI. The CDR3 protein is CASSLTGALNTEAFF. The CDR3 DNA reads as TGTGCCAGCAGTTTGACAGGGGCTCTGAACACTGAAGCTTTCTTT.

The V call is TRBV9, the J call TRBJ1-3; TRBD1 is a possible D gene (5 bases). Germline-derived CDR1 and CDR2 are SGDLS and YYNGEE. Between the trimmed V and J ends, which lost 0 bases and 2 bases, there was a span of 18 bases. This CDR3 comprises 18 residues. DNA of the CDR3: TGTGCCAGCAGCGTAGCCCCGCGGGAGGGGACCCCTGGAAACACCATATATTTT. Translating it yields CASSVAPREGTPGNTIYF.

The J gene is TRBJ2-1, the V gene TRBV11-2, with TRBD2 identical over 11 bases. Germline V gene sequence: CDR1 SGHAT, CDR2 FQNNGV. V dropped 5 bases and J dropped 8; count of bases not matched to a gene: 11. The CDR3 runs to 16 residues. The CDR3 loop reads CASSPHPSGRIYEQFF. In DNA form, the CDR3 reads TGTGCCAGCAGCCCCCACCCTAGCGGGAGGATCTATGAGCAGTTCTTC.